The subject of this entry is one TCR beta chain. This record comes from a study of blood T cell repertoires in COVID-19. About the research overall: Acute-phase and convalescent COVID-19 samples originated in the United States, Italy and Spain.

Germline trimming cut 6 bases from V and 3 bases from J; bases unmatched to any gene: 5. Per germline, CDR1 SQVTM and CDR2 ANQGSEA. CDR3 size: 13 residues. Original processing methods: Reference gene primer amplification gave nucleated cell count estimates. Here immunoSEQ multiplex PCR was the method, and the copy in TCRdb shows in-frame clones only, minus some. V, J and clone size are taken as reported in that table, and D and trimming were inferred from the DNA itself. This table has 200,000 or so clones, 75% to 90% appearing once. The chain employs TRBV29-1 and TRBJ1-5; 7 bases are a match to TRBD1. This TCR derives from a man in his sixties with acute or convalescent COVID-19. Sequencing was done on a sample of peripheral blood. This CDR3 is CSVATGINQPQHF. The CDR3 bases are TGCAGCGTGGCGACAGGGATCAATCAGCCCCAGCATTTT.